This T cell receptor (beta chain) comes out of a study of T cells in Graves' hyperthyroidism and ophthalmopathy. About the study: Peripheral blood was taken when the disease was first diagnosed, before any treatment began. Findings of the study overall: Most expanded thyroid clonotypes above 0.001 also appeared in blood.

Clinical symptoms, serum thyroxine, TRAb, thyroid ultrasound and orbital computed tomography established diagnosis. RNA transcripts served as the template for amplifying TCR beta CDR3 regions. Carried out on the TCR CDR3, a first-round RT-PCR used the HTBI primer set. TCRdb re-analysed the multiplex PCR reads in MiXCR, keeping a single row per CDR3 protein. The sample consists of 90,000 to 120,000 distinct CDR3 sequences, around a sixth of them appearing once. The V end lost 5 bases, the J end lost 0 bases, and 9 bases lay between the germline ends. There are 14 residues in the CDR3. Germline V gene data show CDR1 as LNHDA and CDR2 as SQIVND (reference sequence). This clonotype was observed many times. As yet, its antigen is unknown.

This receptor was identified in a woman aged 45-65 years with Graves' hyperthyroidism. V is TRBV19 and J is TRBJ2-3, with D possibly matching TRBD2 (6 bases). Sequencing input: blood. CDR3 amino acids: CASSATSSTDTQYF. In DNA form, the CDR3 reads TGTGCCAGTAGTGCGACTAGTAGCACAGATACGCAGTATTTT.